Below, one TCR beta chain is given with its context. Its antigen is as yet unknown. Data came from immunoSEQ multiplex PCR; TCRdb stores just in-frame clones and leaves some out. The sample includes more than 40,000 clones, around 81% of them seen just once. This specimen comes from a study of pediatric ulcerative colitis. Study-wide results and caveats: Compared with controls, ulcerative colitis showed greater blood-rectum clone sharing. A couple of rectal CDR3 clonotypes occurred in all ulcerative colitis patients.

Germline CDR1 reads MNHEY; CDR2 reads SMNVEV (reference sequence). V shed 5 bases, J shed 6 bases, and the junction held 12 bases outside the gene matches. The CDR3 contains 16 residues. Rectal tissue came from one to two pinch biopsies taken at colonoscopy. The specimen was gut tissue. J is TRBJ2-2 and V is TRBV27; the match to TRBD2 covers 7 bases. This clonotype was obtained from a girl between 10 and 17 years old with moderate ulcerative colitis. CDR3 DNA sequence: TGTGCCAGCAGTGTCACCTTGACGGGAGGTTCCGGGGAGCTGTTTTTT. This sequence encodes CASSVTLTGGSGELFF.